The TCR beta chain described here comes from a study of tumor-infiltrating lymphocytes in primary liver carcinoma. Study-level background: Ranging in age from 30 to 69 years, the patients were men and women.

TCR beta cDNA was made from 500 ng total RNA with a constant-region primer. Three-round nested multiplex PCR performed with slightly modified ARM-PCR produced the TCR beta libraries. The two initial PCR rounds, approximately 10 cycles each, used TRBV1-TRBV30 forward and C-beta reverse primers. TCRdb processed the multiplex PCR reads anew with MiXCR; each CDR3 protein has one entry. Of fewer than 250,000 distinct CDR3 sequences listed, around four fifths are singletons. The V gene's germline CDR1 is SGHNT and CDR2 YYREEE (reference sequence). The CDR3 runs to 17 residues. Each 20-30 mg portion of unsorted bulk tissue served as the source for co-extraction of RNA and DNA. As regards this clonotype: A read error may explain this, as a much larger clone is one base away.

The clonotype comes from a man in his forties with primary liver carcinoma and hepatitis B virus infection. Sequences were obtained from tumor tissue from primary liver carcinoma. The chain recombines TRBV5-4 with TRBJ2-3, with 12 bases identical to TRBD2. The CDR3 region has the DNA TGTGCCAACAGCGCAGGGACTAGCGGGCTGCTCACAGATACGCAGTATTTT. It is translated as CANSAGTSGLLTDTQYF. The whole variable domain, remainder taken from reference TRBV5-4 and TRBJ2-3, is ETGVTQSPTHLIKTRGQQVTLRCSSQSGHNTVSWYQQALGQGPQFIFQYYREEENGRGNFPPRFSGLQFPNYSSELNVNALELDDSALYLCANSAGTSGLLTDTQYFGPGTRLTVL.